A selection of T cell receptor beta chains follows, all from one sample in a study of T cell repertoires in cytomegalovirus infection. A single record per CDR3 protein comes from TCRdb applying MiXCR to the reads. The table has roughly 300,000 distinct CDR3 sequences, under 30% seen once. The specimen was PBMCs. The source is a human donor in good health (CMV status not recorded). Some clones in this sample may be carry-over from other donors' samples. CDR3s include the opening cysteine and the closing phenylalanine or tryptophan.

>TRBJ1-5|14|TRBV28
CASSLTRSNQPQHF
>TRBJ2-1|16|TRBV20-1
CSASIGLAGPYNEQFF
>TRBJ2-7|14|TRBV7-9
CASSLAIRDYEQYF
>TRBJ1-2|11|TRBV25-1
CASREEGGYTF
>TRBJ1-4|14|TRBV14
CASGRIGEEEKLFF
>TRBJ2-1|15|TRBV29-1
CSSTPTGSSYNEQFF
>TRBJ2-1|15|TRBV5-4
CASSFLRDGYNEQFF
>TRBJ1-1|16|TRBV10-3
CAISDPGRSLNTEAFF
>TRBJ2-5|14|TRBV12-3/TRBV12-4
CASSPGTGQETQYF
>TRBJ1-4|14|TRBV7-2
CASSLNLRPEKLFF
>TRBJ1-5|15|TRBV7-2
CASSYGQGASQPQHF
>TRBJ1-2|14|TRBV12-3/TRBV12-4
CASSLPHGNYGYTF
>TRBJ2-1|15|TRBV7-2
CASSPSGGTYNEQFF
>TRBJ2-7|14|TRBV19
CASSARTGAGEQYF
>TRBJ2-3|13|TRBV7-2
CASSRDITDTQYF
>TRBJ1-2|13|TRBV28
CASSFNNPGGYTF
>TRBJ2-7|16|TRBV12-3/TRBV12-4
CASSTGLAGPTYEQYF
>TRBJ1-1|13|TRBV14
CASSQQRNTEAFF
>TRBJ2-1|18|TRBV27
CASSLTATAGGMYNEQFF
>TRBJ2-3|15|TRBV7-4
CASSLKKGSTDTQYF
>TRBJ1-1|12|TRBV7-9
CASSPGVREAFF
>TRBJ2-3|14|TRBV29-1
CSAPGDRVTDTQYF
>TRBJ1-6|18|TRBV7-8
CASSLEVGRSSYNSPLHF
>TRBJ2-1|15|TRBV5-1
CASSPRLAPDNEQFF
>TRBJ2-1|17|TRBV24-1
CATSDSDRSGSYNEQFF
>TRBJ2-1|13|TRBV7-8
CASSLAGGTEQFF
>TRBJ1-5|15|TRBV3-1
CASSQDGAGNQPQHF
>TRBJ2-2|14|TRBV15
CATSRDSSTGELFF
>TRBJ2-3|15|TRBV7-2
CASSLKRGGSDTQYF
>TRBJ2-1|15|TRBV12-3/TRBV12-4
CASTLGRGFYNEQFF
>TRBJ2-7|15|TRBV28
CANSASGPAGDEQYF
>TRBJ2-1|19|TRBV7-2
CASSLGTGQGRASYNEQFF
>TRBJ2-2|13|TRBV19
CASRRLPGGELFF
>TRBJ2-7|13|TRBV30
CAWQWGGSYEQYF
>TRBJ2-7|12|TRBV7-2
CASTTTSYEQYF
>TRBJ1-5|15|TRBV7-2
CASTLAGVLNQPQHF
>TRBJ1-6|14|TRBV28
CAGREGSYNSPLHF
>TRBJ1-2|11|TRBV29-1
CSVGGDYGYTF
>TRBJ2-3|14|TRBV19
CASSRGGEADTQYF
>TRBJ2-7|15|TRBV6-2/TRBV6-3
CASISGTSGSYEQYF
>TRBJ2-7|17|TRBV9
CASSVDPLAGVKDEQYF
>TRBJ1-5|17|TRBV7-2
CASSLRDRPFGYQPQHF
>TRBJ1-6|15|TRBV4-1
CASSQAQGDNSPLHF
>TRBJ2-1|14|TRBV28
CASKQTDPYNEQFF
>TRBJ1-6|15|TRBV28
CASSLRTGKNSPLHF
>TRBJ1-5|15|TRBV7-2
CASSTRRGDNQPQHF
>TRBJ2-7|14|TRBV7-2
CASSLIGGGLEQYF
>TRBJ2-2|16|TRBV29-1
CSVEGVGRATTGELFF
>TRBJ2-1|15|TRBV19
CASILQPGVPGEQFF
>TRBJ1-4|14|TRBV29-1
CSVKGGGIGEKLFF
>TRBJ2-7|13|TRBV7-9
CASSFPSSYEQYF
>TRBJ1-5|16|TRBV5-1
CASSAGTGNSNQPQHF
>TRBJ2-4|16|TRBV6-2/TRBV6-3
CASTRTGLPAKNIQYF
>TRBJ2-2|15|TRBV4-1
CASGFQGKNTGELFF
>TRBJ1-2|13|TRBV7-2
CASSSGAVYGYTF
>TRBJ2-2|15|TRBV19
CASSKWVSNTGELFF
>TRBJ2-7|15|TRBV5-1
CASSLELSSGGKQYF
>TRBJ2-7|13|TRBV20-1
CSAIDRDYYEQYF
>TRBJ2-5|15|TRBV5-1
CASSPDLTGYETQYF